This paragraph reports one T cell receptor beta chain. Next came a second PCR, run for about 6 to 12 cycles, which used a sample-barcoded 5' primer along with a J-beta primer mix. Using its own MiXCR run on the 5' RACE reads, TCRdb lists one record per CDR3 protein. The sample contains about a million distinct CDR3 sequences, just over 50% of which appear only once. This sample is drawn from a study of blood T cells in healthy people across ages. CDR1 and CDR2 from the germline V gene are SGHTA and FQGNSA. CDR3 size: 14 residues. The TCR originated in a woman in her fifties or sixties in good health. The chain couples TRBV7-2 to TRBJ2-7; either TRBD1 or TRBD2 may fit D (5 bases each). TRBJ2-5 explains the end of the DNA better; the J call may be wrong. What was sequenced was blood. The CDR3 region has the DNA TGTGCCAGCAGCTTAGGGGGGAGTCAGCAGACCCAGTACTTC. It translates to CASSLGGSQQTQYF.